Listed here are 8 T cell receptor beta chains from one sample, sequenced in a study of blood T cell repertoires in COVID-19. Sequencing used immunoSEQ multiplex PCR; TCRdb keeps in-frame clones, though not all of them. Of just over 200,000 clones detected, roughly 75% appear once; the ten largest clones hold about 5.5%. The specimen sequenced was peripheral blood. These receptors all stem from an older woman with acute or convalescent COVID-19.

The rearrangement links TRBV2 to TRBJ2-1, with 8 bases aligning to TRBD2. Unmatched junction bases numbered 9, after V lost 6 bases and J lost 2 bases. The V gene's germline CDR1 is SNHLY and CDR2 FYNNEI. The length of the CDR3 is 16 residues. The CDR3 here is CASRERTSTAYNEQFF. DNA of the CDR3: TGTGCCAGCAGGGAAAGGACTAGCACGGCCTACAATGAGCAGTTCTTC.

The chain joins TRBV2 to TRBJ2-3; 8 bases are shared with TRBD2. In germline, CDR1 is SNHLY, CDR2 FYNNEI. The CDR3 length is 16 residues. With 6 bases clipped from V and 2 bases from J, the junction kept 10 bases outside the gene matches. As DNA, the CDR3 is TGTGCCAGCAGATCTCGAGCGGGAGTACTCACAGATACGCAGTATTTT. It is translated as CASRSRAGVLTDTQYF. The whole variable domain, remainder taken from reference TRBV2 and TRBJ2-3, is EPEVTQTPSHQVTQMGQEVILRCVPISNHLYFYWYRQILGQKVEFLVSFYNNEISEKSEIFDDQFSVERPDGSNFTLKIRSTKLEDSAMYFCASRSRAGVLTDTQYFGPGTRLTVL.

This CDR3 is CASSYSFGRESEQYF. The CDR3 bases are TGTGCCAGCAGTTACTCGTTCGGGAGGGAGTCCGAGCAGTACTTC. The J gene is TRBJ2-7, the V gene TRBV6-5; 8 bases line up with TRBD2. The ends lost 0 bases at V and 6 bases at J; junction bases unmatched: 7. The CDR3 sequence is 15 residues long. The V gene's germline CDR1 is MNHEY and CDR2 SVGAGI.

This chain uses TRBV10-3 with TRBJ1-1, with D perhaps matching TRBD1 (5 bases). The CDR3 loop spans 15 amino acids. CDR1 and CDR2 from the germline V gene are ENHRY and SYGVKD. The V gene lost 3 bases and the J gene lost 2 bases, with 13 bases spanning the gap. CDR3 amino acids: CAISDGGSGNTEAFF. The CDR3 DNA reads as TGTGCCATCAGTGATGGGGGGTCCGGAAACACTGAAGCTTTCTTT.

The chain uses TRBV5-1 and TRBJ2-3; D possibly corresponds to TRBD2 (6 bases). With 4 bases removed from V and 5 bases from J, the gap between germline ends came to 14 bases. The CDR3 is 14 amino acids. Looked up from germline, CDR1 is SGHRS and CDR2 is YFSETQ. The CDR3 DNA sequence: TGCGCCAGCAGCATACGACTAGATGGAGATACGCAGTATTTT. Its protein is CASSIRLDGDTQYF.

The V call is TRBV5-4, the J call TRBJ2-1, with 7 bases aligning to TRBD2. With V trimmed by 0 bases and J by 5 bases, 11 bases remained unmatched. The V gene's germline CDR1 is SGHNT and CDR2 YYREEE (reference sequence). The CDR3 has 17 amino acids. The CDR3 reads CASSLASQGGRNNEQFF. The CDR3 DNA sequence: TGTGCCAGCAGCTTGGCTTCTCAGGGCGGGAGAAACAATGAGCAGTTCTTC.

This chain joins TRBV24-1 and TRBJ2-5, with D maybe TRBD1 (5 bases). From germline, CDR1 is KGHDR and CDR2 SFDVKD. V was clipped by 7 bases and J by 2 bases, with 22 bases between them. The CDR3 totals 17 residues. As DNA, the CDR3 is TGTGCCACCAGCGAAATCCCCAACGCTCAGGGACAAGAGACCCAGTACTTC. This sequence encodes CATSEIPNAQGQETQYF.

A single count supports this clone. The chain joins TRBV2 to TRBJ1-2, with 11 bases fitting TRBD1. Germline CDR1 reads SNHLY; CDR2 reads FYNNEI. Losses at the gene ends were 5 bases for V and 4 bases for J; bases not matched to a gene: 6. This CDR3 has 15 residues. CDR3 sequence: CASSPDRGLGYGYTF. CDR3 nucleotides: TGTGCCAGCAGTCCGGACAGGGGGCTTGGCTATGGCTACACCTTC.